These 16 T cell receptor beta chains were sequenced from one sample in a study of T cell responses to AZD1222 COVID-19 vaccine. Libraries were prepared by immunoSEQ multiplex PCR; TCRdb keeps only in-frame clonotypes and omits some of them. The table records about 100,000 clones, 80% to 95% of them present only once. The material sequenced was peripheral blood, taken 28 days after the second AZD1222 dose. The receptors come from an adult who received the AZD1222 COVID-19 vaccine.

The chain recombines TRBV19 with TRBJ1-1; D perhaps matches TRBD1 (6 bases). The CDR3 runs to 16 residues. Germline V gives CDR1 LNHDA, CDR2 SQIVND (reference sequence). V lost 0 bases and J lost 4, with 15 bases in between. Here the CDR3 reads CASSIDGRAGATEAFF. DNA for the CDR3: TGTGCCAGTAGTATAGATGGGCGGGCAGGGGCCACTGAAGCTTTCTTT.

This chain connects TRBV10-1 to TRBJ2-3, with 12 bases identical to TRBD1. Germline assignment: CDR1 WNHNN and CDR2 SYGVQD (reference sequence). V was clipped by 4 bases and J by 3 bases; unmatched bases: 11. This CDR3 contains 18 residues. The CDR3 loop reads CASSGGQGAVIETDTQYF. The CDR3 bases are TGCGCCAGCAGTGGGGGACAGGGGGCCGTAATAGAGACAGATACGCAGTATTTT.

This clone was recorded a few times. The V call is TRBV3-1 (or the pseudogene TRBV3-2), the J call TRBJ2-1; 7 bases map to TRBD2. The CDR3 has 19 amino acids. V was clipped by 0 bases and J by 3 bases; unmatched bases: 14. Germline V gene data show CDR1 as LGHDT and CDR2 as YNNKEL (reference sequence). The CDR3 region is CASSQERWASGGLYNEQFF. The CDR3 DNA reads as TGTGCCAGCAGCCAAGAACGTTGGGCTAGCGGAGGACTCTACAATGAGCAGTTCTTC.

The rearrangement joins TRBV28 to TRBJ2-3, with TRBD1 as a possible D gene (6 bases). This CDR3 has 13 amino acids. From germline, CDR1 is MDHEN and CDR2 SYDVKM. V was pared by 6 bases and J by 2 bases, with 9 bases between. The CDR3 is CASSQGITDTQYF. The CDR3 DNA reads TGTGCCAGCAGCCAGGGGATCACAGATACGCAGTATTTT.

This chain uses TRBV5-4 with TRBJ2-5; D is tentatively TRBD1 or TRBD2 (7 bases each). Trimming removed 4 bases at V and 5 bases at J, with 18 bases between. The CDR3 consists of 15 residues. CDR1 and CDR2 from the germline V gene are SGHNT and YYREEE (reference sequence). The CDR3 nucleotides are TGTGCCAGCAGCCCCAGGGGGGGGGCAAGGGAGACCCAGTACTTC. This translates into CASSPRGGARETQYF.

The V gene is TRBV19, the J gene TRBJ1-1, with D unclear. Germline V gene lookup returns CDR1 LNHDA and CDR2 SQIVND (reference sequence). The CDR3 totals 16 residues. V gave up 7 bases and J gave up 1 base, with 19 bases separating them. The CDR3 nucleotides read TGTGCCAGTATGCGGAGTTGGCGTAATCAGAACACTGAAGCTTTCTTT. Translating it yields CASMRSWRNQNTEAFF.

This clone came up once. The CDR3 coding sequence is TGTGCCAGCAACCCGGGAGTACCTGAAGCTTTCTTT. Its translation is CASNPGVPEAFF. The chain recombines TRBV13 with TRBJ1-1; no firm D call. Looked up from germline, CDR1 is PRHDT and CDR2 is FYEKMQ (reference sequence). Trimming took off 7 bases at V and 6 bases at J, with 12 bases between the two ends. This CDR3 region has 12 residues. Drawing the rest from reference TRBV13 and TRBJ1-1, the complete variable domain is AAGVIQSPRHLIKEKRETATLKCYPIPRHDTVYWYQQGPGQDPQFLISFYEKMQSDKGSIPDRFSAQQFSDYHSELNMSSLELGDSALYFCASNPGVPEAFFGQGTRLTVV.

This clone was seen a single time. The chain couples TRBV29-1 to TRBJ2-7, with 7 positions matching TRBD2. J was trimmed by 5 bases and V by 4 bases; bases with no gene match: 14. In germline, CDR1 is SQVTM, CDR2 ANQGSEA. This CDR3 has 15 residues. CDR3 region: CSVALTSRPPHEQYF. CDR3 nucleotide sequence: TGCAGCGTTGCTCTGACTAGCCGACCGCCCCACGAGCAGTACTTC.

The chain combines TRBV28 with TRBJ1-5; D remains ambiguous. With 2 bases removed from V and 8 bases from J, the gap between germline ends came to 13 bases. Germline CDR1 MDHEN, CDR2 SYDVKM. The CDR3 is 14 amino acids. The CDR3 region is CASSLVQVPEPQHF. The CDR3 nucleotides are TGTGCCAGCAGTTTAGTCCAGGTCCCGGAGCCCCAGCATTTT.

The J gene is TRBJ1-3, the V gene TRBV11-1; unclear D gene. The CDR3 totals 14 residues. Trimming left V 5 bases short and J 1 base short, with 9 bases between. The germline CDR1 and CDR2 sequences are SGHAT and FQDESV (reference sequence). CDR3 in DNA: TGTGCCAGCAGCGCCGGTCTTTCTGGAAACACCATATATTTT. Its translation is CASSAGLSGNTIYF.

The rearrangement joins TRBV15 to TRBJ1-2; D gene uncertain. This CDR3 spans 13 amino acids. Germline V gene data show CDR1 as LNHNV and CDR2 as YYDKDF (reference sequence). V was shortened by 6 bases and J by 7 bases, with 15 bases between the two germline ends. This CDR3 reads CATRQISSGGYTF. The CDR3 nucleotides read TGTGCCACCAGACAAATCTCCTCCGGTGGCTACACCTTC.

A word on this clone: Germline and junction disagree at one end, which may indicate a read error. J is TRBJ2-7 and V is TRBV20-1; D tentatively fits TRBD1 or TRBD2 (5 bases each). The CDR3 runs 11 residues. Germline CDR1 and CDR2: DFQATT and SNEGSKA (reference sequence). The CDR3: CSTGTSHEQYF. CDR3 DNA sequence: TGCAGTACCGGGACCTCCCACGAGCAGTACTTC.

For this clone: The limits of the CDR3 on the DNA are not certain, so only TCRdb's listed CDR3 is given. The chain recombines TRBV7-6 with TRBJ2-1; the D segment call TRBD1 is taken from the table without a DNA check. CDR1 is SGHVS and CDR2 is FNYEAQ in the germline V gene. Counting both end residues, the CDR3 totals 16 amino acids. CDR3 loop: CASSFGPGQGARGQFF.

This clone was picked up one time. The CDR3 sequence: CASSGRLQTGINYGYTF. The DNA for the CDR3 is TGTGCCAGCAGCGGACGATTACAGACAGGCATTAACTATGGCTACACCTTC. V is TRBV9 and J is TRBJ1-2; TRBD1 might be the D (6 bases). V shed 3 bases and J shed 1 base, with 19 bases lying between them. The germline CDR1 and CDR2 sequences are SGDLS and YYNGEE. The CDR3 has 17 amino acids.

The chain combines TRBV5-1 with TRBJ2-3; D unresolved. In germline, CDR1 is SGHRS, CDR2 YFSETQ. This CDR3 has 18 amino acids. V lost 1 base, J lost 1 base, and 19 bases lay in between. CDR3 sequence (DNA): TGCGCCAGCAGCTTGTTAAAGAACGGTGGATTAGGCACAGATACGCAGTATTTT. Its protein product is CASSLLKNGGLGTDTQYF.

The V call is TRBV19, the J call TRBJ2-5; D is ambiguous. V was clipped by 6 bases and J by 3 bases, with 11 bases between them. Germline loops: CDR1 LNHDA, CDR2 SQIVND (reference sequence). The CDR3 contains 13 residues. CDR3 residues: CASSIGREETQYF. The CDR3 DNA reads as TGTGCCAGTAGCATTGGAAGGGAAGAGACCCAGTACTTC.